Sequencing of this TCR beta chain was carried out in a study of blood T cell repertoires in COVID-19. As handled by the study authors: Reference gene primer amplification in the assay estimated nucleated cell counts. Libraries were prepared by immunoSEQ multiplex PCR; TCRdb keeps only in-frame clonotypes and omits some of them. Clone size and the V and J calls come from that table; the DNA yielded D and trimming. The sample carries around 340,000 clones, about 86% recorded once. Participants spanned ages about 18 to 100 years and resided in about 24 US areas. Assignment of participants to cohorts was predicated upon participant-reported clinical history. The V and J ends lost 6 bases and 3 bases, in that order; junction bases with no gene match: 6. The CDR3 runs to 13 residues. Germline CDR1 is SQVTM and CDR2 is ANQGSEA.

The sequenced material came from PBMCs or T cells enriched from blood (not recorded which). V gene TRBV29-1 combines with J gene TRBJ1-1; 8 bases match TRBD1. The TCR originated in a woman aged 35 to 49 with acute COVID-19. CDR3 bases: TGCAGCGTATCCAGGGGGCCCGACACTGAAGCTTTCTTT. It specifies CSVSRGPDTEAFF.